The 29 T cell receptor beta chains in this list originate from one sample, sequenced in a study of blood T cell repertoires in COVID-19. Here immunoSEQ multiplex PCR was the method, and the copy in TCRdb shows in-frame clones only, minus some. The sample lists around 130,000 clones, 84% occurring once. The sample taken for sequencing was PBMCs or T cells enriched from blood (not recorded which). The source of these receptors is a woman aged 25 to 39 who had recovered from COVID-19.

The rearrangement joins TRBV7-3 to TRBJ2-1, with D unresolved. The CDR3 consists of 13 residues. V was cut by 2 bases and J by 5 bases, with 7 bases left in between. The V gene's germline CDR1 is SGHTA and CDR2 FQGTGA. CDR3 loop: CASSLGPNNEQFF. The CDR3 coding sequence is TGTGCCAGCAGCTTAGGGCCAAACAATGAGCAGTTCTTC.

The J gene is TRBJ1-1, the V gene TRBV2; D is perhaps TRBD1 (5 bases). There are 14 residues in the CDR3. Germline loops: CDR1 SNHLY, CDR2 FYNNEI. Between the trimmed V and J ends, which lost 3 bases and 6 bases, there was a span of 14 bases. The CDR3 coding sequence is TGTGCCAGCAGTGAGCCCGGTGGGGGGGCTGAAGCTTTCTTT. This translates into CASSEPGGGAEAFF.

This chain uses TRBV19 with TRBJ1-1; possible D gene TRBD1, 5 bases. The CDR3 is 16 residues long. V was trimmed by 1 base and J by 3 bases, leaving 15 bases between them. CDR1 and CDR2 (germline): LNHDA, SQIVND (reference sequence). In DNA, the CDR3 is TGTGCCAGTAGTATAGGGGGCCGGGGGAGGTACACTGAAGCTTTCTTT. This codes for CASSIGGRGRYTEAFF.

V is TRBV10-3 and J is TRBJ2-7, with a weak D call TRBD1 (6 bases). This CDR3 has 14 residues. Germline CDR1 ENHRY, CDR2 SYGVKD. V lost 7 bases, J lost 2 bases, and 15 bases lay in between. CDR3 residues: CAIMGGGRPYEQYF. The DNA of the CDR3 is TGTGCCATCATGGGTGGGGGCAGGCCCTACGAGCAGTACTTC.

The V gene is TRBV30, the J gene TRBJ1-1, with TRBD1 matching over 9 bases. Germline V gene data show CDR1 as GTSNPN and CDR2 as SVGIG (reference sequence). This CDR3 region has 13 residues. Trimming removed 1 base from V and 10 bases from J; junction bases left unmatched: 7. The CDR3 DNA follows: TGTGCCTGGAGTGCGCACAGGGGGCAGACAGCTTTCTTT. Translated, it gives CAWSAHRGQTAFF.

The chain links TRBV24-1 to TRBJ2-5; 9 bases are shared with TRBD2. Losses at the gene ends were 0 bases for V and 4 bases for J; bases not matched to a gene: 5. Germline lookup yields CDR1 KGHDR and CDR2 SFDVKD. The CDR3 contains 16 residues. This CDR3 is CATSDLRGRGGETQYF. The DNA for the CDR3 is TGTGCCACCAGTGATTTGCGAGGGCGGGGGGGAGAGACCCAGTACTTC.

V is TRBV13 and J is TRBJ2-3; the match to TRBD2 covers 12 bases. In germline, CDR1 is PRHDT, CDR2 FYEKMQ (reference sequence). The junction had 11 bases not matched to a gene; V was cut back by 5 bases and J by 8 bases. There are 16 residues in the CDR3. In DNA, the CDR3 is TGTGCCAGCAGCAACCACAAACTAGCGGGAGGAGGTACGCAGTATTTT. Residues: CASSNHKLAGGGTQYF.

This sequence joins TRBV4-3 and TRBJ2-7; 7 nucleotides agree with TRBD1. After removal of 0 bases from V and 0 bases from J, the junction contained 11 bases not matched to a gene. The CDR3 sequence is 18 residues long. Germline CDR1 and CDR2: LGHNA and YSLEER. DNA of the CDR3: TGCGCCAGCAGCCAAGATAGGTTAGGGGGCCGGAGCTCCTACGAGCAGTACTTC. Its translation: CASSQDRLGGRSSYEQYF.

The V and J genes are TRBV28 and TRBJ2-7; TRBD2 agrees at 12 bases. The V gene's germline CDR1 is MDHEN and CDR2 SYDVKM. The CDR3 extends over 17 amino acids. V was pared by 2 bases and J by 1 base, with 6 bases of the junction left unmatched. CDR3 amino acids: CASSLTLLAGGSYEQYF. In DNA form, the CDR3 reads TGTGCCAGCAGTTTAACCTTACTAGCGGGAGGTTCCTACGAGCAGTACTTC.

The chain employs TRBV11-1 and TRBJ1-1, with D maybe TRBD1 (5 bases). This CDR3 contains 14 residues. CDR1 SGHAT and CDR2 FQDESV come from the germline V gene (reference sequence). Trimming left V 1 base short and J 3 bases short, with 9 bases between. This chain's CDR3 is CASSLGGGDTEAFF. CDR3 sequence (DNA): TGTGCCAGCAGCTTAGGGGGAGGGGACACTGAAGCTTTCTTT.

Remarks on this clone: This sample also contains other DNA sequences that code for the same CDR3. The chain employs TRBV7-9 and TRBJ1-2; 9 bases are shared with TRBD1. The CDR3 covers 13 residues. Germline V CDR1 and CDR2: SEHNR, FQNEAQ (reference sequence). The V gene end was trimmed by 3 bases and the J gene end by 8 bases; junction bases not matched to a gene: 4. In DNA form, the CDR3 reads TGTGCCAGCAGCTTGGGACAGGGTGGAGGCTACACCTTC. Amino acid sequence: CASSLGQGGGYTF.

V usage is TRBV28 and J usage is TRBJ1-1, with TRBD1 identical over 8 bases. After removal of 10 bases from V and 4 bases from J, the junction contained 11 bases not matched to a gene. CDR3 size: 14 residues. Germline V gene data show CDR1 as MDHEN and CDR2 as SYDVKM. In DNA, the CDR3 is TGTGCCACCGGACTAGACAGGGGTGGCACTGAAGCTTTCTTT. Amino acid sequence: CATGLDRGGTEAFF.

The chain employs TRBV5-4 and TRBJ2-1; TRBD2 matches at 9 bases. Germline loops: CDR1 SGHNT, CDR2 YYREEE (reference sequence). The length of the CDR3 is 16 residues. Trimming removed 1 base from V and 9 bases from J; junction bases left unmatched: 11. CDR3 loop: CASSLRSAGGPGEQFF. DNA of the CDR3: TGTGCCAGCAGCTTGAGATCCGCGGGAGGGCCGGGTGAGCAGTTCTTC.

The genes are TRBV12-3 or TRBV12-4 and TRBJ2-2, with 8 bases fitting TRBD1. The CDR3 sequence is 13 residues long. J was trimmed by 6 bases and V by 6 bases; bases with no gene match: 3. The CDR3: CASRKQGAGELFF. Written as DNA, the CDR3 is TGTGCCAGCAGGAAACAGGGGGCCGGGGAGCTGTTTTTT.

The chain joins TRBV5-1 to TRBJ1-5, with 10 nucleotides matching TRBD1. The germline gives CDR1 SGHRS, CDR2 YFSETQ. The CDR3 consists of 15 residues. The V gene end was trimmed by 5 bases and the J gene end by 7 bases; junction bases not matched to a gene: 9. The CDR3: CASSPRTGGGQPQHF. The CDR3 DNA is TGCGCCAGCAGTCCCCGGACAGGGGGAGGCCAGCCCCAGCATTTT.

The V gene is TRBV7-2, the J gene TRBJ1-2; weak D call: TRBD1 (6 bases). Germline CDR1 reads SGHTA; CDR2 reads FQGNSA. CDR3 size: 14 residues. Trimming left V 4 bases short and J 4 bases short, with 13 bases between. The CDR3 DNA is TGTGCCAGCAGCTCAACAGGGTTTTTCTATGGCTACACCTTC. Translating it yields CASSSTGFFYGYTF.

The CDR3 sequence is CASGRDYNEQFF. The CDR3 coding sequence is TGTGCCAGCGGGCGGGACTACAATGAGCAGTTCTTC. This rearrangement joins TRBV11-3 to TRBJ2-1; tentative D call: TRBD2 (6 bases). The length of the CDR3 is 12 residues. V was shortened by 8 bases and J by 3 bases, with 8 bases between the two germline ends. Per the germline V gene, CDR1 is SGHNT and CDR2 is YENEEA. Based on the CDR3 plus reference TRBV11-3 and TRBJ2-1, the full variable domain is EAGVVQSPRYKIIEKKQPVAFWCNPISGHNTLYWYLQNLGQGPELLIRYENEEAVDDSQLPKDRFSAERLKGVDSTLKIQPAELGDSAVYLCASGRDYNEQFFGPGTRLTVL.

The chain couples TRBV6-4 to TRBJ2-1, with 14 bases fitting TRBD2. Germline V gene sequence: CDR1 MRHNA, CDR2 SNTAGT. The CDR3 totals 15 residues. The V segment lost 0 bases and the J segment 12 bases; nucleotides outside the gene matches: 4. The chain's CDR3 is CASSDSTSGRARQFF. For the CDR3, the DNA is TGTGCCAGCAGTGACTCGACTAGCGGGAGGGCGAGGCAGTTCTTC.

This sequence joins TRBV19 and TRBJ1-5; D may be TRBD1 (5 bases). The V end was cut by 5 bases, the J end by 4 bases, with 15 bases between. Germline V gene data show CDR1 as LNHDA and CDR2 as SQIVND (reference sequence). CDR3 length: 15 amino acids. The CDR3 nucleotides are TGTGCCAGTAGTCGACCTTATCAGGGAAATCAGCCCCAGCATTTT. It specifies CASSRPYQGNQPQHF.

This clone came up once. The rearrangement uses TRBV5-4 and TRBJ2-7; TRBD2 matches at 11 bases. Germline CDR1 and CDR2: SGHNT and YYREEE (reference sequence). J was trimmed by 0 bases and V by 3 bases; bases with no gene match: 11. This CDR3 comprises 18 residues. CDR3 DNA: TGTGCCAGCAGCTGGTGGACTAGCGGGTTAAGAAGCTCCTACGAGCAGTACTTC. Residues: CASSWWTSGLRSSYEQYF. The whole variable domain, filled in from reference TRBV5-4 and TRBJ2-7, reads ETGVTQSPTHLIKTRGQQVTLRCSSQSGHNTVSWYQQALGQGPQFIFQYYREEENGRGNFPPRFSGLQFPNYSSELNVNALELDDSALYLCASSWWTSGLRSSYEQYFGPGTRLTVT.

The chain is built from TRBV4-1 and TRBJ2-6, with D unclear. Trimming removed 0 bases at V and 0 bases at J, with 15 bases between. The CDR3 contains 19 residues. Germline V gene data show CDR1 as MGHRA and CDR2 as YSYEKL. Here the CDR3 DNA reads TGCGCCAGCAGCCAAGAGTTGCTGATTACAGCCTCTGGGGCCAACGTCCTGACTTTC. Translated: CASSQELLITASGANVLTF.

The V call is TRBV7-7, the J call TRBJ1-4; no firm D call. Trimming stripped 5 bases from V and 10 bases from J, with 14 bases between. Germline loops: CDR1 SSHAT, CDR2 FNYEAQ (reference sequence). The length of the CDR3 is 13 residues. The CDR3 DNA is TGTGCCAGCAGCCTCCTGGACGGAGGAAAACTGTTTTTT. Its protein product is CASSLLDGGKLFF. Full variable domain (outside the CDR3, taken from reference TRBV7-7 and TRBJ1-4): GAGVSQSPRYKVTKRGQDVTLRCDPISSHATLYWYQQALGQGPEFLTYFNYEAQPDKSGLPSDRFSAERPEGSISTLTIQRTEQRDSAMYRCASSLLDGGKLFFGSGTQLSVL.

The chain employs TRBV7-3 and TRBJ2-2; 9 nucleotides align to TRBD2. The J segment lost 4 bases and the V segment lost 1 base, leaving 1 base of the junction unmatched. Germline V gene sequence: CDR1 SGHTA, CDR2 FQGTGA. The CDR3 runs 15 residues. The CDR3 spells CASSLSGRATGELFF. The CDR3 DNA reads TGTGCCAGCAGCTTAAGCGGGAGGGCCACCGGGGAGCTGTTTTTT.

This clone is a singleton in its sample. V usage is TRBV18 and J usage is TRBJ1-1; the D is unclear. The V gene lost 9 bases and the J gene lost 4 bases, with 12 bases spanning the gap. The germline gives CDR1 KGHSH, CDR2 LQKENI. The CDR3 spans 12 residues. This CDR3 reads CASCTGVTEAFF. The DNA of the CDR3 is TGTGCCAGTTGCACCGGAGTCACTGAAGCTTTCTTT.

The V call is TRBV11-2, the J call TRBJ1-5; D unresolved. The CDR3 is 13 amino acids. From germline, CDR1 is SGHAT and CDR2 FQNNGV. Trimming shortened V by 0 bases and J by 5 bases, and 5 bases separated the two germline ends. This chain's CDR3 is CASSLDLYQPQHF. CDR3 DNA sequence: TGTGCCAGCAGCTTAGATCTGTATCAGCCCCAGCATTTT. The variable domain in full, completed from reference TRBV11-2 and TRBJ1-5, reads EAGVAQSPRYKIIEKRQSVAFWCNPISGHATLYWYQQILGQGPKLLIQFQNNGVVDDSQLPKDRFSAERLKGVDSTLKIQPAKLEDSAVYLCASSLDLYQPQHFGDGTRLSIL.

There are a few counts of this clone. The CDR3 nucleotides are TGTGCCAGTAGTAAACAGGGGGCCTATGGCTACACCTTC. This encodes CASSKQGAYGYTF. The chain couples TRBV19 to TRBJ1-2; 9 bases align to TRBD1. The V gene end was trimmed by 4 bases and the J gene end by 4 bases; junction bases not matched to a gene: 1. The CDR3 runs to 13 residues. CDR1 LNHDA and CDR2 SQIVND come from the germline V gene (reference sequence).

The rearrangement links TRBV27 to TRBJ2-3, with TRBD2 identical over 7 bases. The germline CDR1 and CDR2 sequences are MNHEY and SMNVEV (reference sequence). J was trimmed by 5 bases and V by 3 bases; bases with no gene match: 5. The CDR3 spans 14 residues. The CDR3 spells CASSFGGEGDTQYF. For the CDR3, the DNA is TGTGCCAGCAGTTTCGGCGGGGAGGGAGATACGCAGTATTTT.

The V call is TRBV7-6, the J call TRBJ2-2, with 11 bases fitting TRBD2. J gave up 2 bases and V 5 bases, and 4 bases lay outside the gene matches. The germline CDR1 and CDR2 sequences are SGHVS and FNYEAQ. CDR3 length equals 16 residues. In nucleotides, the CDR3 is TGTGCCAGCAGCCAACTAGCGGGAGCCAACACCGGGGAGCTGTTTTTT. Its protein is CASSQLAGANTGELFF.

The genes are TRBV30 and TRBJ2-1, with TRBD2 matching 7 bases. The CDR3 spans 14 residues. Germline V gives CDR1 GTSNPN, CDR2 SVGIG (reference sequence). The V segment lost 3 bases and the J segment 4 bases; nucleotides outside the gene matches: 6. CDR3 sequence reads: CAWRYGAGYNEQFF. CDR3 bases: TGTGCCTGGAGGTATGGAGCGGGGTACAATGAGCAGTTCTTC.